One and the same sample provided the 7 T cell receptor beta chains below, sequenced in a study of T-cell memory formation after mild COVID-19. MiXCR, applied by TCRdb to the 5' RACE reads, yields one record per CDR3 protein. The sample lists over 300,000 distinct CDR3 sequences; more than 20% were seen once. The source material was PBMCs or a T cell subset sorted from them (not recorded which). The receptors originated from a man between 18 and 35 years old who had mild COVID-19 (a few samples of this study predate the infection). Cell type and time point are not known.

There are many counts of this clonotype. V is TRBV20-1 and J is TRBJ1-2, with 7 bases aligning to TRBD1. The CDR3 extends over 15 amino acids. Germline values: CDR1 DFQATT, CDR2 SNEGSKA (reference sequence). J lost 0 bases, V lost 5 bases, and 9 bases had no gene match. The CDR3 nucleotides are TGCAGTGCTCAAGAGGATGGGACAGCTAACTATGGCTACACCTTC. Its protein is CSAQEDGTANYGYTF.

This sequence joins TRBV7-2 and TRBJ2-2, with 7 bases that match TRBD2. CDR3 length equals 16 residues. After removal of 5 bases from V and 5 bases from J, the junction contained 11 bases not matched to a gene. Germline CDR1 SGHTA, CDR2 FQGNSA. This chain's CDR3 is CASSPWGSGATGELFF. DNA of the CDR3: TGTGCCAGCAGCCCCTGGGGCAGCGGGGCGACCGGGGAGCTGTTTTTT.

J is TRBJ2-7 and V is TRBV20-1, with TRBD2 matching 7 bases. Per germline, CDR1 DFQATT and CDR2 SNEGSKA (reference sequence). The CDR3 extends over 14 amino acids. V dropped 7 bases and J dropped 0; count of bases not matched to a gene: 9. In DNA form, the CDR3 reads TGCAGTGTGCCTCGGGGGGTTCTCTCCTACGAGCAGTACTTC. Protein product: CSVPRGVLSYEQYF.

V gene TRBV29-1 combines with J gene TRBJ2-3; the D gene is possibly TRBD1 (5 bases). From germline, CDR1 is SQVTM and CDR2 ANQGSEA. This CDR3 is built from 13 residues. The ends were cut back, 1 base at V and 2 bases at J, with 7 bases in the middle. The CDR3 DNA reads TGCAGCGTTGAAGGGGGCCCCACAGATACGCAGTATTTT. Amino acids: CSVEGGPTDTQYF.

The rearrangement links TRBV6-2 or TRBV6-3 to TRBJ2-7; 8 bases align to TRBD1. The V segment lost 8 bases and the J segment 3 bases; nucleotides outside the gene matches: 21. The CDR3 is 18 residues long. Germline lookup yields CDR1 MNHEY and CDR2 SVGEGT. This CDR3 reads CASGPLTGQGPFFYEQYF. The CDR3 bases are TGTGCCAGCGGCCCCCTCACTGGACAGGGTCCCTTCTTCTACGAGCAGTACTTC.

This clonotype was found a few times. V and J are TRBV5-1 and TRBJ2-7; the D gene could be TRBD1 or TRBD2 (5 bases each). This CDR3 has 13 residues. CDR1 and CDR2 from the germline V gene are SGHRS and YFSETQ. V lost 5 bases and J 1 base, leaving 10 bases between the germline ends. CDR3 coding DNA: TGCGCCAGCAGGGGGGACGGATCCTACGAGCAGTACTTC. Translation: CASRGDGSYEQYF. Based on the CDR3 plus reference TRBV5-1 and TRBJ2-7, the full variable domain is KAGVTQTPRYLIKTRGQQVTLSCSPISGHRSVSWYQQTPGQGLQFLFEYFSETQRNKGNFPGRFSGRQFSNSRSEMNVSTLELGDSALYLCASRGDGSYEQYFGPGTRLTVT.

In DNA, the CDR3 is TGTGCCAGCAGTTTACCCACCCGCACCGGGGAGCTGTTTTTT. It is translated as CASSLPTRTGELFF. V is TRBV27 and J is TRBJ2-2; D gene uncertain. The length of the CDR3 is 14 residues. The V end was cut by 2 bases, the J end by 4 bases, with 8 bases between. Germline values: CDR1 MNHEY, CDR2 SMNVEV (reference sequence).